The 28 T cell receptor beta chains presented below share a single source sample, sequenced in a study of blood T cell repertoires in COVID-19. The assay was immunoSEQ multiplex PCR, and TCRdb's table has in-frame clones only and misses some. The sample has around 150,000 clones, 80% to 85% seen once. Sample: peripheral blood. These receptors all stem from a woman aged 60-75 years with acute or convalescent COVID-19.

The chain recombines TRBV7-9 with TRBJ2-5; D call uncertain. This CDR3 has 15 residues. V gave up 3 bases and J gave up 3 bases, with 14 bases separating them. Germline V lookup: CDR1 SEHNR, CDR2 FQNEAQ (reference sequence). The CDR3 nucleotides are TGTGCCAGCAGCTTGTCTGGAGTACCGAAAGAGACCCAGTACTTC. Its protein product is CASSLSGVPKETQYF.

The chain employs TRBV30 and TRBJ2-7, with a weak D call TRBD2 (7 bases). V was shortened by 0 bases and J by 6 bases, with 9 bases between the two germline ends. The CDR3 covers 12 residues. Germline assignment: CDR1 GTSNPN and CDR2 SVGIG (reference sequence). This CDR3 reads CAWSVGGGEQYF. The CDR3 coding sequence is TGTGCCTGGAGTGTGGGAGGGGGCGAGCAGTACTTC. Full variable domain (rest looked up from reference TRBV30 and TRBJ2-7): SQTIHQWPATLVQPVGSPLSLECTVEGTSNPNLYWYRQAAGRGLQLLFYSVGIGQISSEVPQNLSASRPQDRQFILSSKKLLLSDSGFYLCAWSVGGGEQYFGPGTRLTVT.

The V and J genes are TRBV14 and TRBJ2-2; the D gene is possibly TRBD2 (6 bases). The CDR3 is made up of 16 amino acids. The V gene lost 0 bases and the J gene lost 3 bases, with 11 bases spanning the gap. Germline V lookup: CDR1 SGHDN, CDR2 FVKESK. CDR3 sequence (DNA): TGTGCCAGCAGCCAAGATCGTCTAGCGTACACCGGGGAGCTGTTTTTT. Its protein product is CASSQDRLAYTGELFF.

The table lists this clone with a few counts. The CDR3 loop is CASSDPLRGNTGELFF. The CDR3 DNA reads as TGTGCCAGCAGCGACCCACTCCGCGGGAACACCGGGGAGCTGTTTTTT. V usage is TRBV9 and J usage is TRBJ2-2; no reliable D call. This CDR3 region has 16 residues. Trimming left V 3 bases short and J 1 base short, with 13 bases between. Germline V lookup: CDR1 SGDLS, CDR2 YYNGEE.

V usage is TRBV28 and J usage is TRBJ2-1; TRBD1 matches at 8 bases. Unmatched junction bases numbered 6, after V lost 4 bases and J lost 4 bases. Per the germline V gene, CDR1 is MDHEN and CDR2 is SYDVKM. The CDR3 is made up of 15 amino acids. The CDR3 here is CASSSTGGRYNEQFF. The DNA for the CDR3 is TGTGCCAGCAGTTCCACAGGGGGGAGATACAATGAGCAGTTCTTC.

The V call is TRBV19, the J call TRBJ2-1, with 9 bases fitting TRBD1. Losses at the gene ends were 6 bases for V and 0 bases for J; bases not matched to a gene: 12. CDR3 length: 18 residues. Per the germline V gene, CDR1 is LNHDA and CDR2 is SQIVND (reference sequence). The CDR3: CASSPTGGSQASYNEQFF. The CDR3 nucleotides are TGTGCCAGTAGCCCTACAGGGGGCTCCCAGGCCTCCTACAATGAGCAGTTCTTC.

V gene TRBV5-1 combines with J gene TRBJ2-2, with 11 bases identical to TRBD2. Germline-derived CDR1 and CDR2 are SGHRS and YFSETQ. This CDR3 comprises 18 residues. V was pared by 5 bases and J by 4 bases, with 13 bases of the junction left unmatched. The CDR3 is CASRRNPGTSGTTGELFF. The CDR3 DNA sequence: TGCGCCAGCAGACGTAATCCCGGGACTAGCGGTACCACCGGGGAGCTGTTTTTT.

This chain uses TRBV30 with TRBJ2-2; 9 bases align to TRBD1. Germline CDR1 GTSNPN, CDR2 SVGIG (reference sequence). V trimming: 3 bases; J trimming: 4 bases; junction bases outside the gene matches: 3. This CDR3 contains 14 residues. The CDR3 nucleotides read TGTGCCTGGAGCACAGGGGGCCCCACCGGGGAGCTGTTTTTT. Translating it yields CAWSTGGPTGELFF.

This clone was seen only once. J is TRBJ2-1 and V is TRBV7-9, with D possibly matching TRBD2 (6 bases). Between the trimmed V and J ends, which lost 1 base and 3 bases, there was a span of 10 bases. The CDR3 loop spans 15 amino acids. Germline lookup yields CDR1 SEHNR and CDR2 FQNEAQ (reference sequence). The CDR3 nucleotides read TGTGCCAGCAGCTTAGACGCGGGAAGCTACAATGAGCAGTTCTTC. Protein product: CASSLDAGSYNEQFF.

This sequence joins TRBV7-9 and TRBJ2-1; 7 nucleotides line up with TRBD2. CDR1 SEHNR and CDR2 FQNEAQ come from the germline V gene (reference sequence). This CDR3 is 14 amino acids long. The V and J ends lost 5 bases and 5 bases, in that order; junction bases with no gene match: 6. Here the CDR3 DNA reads TGTGCCAGCAGCCTTTCGACTAGCAACAATGAGCAGTTCTTC. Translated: CASSLSTSNNEQFF.

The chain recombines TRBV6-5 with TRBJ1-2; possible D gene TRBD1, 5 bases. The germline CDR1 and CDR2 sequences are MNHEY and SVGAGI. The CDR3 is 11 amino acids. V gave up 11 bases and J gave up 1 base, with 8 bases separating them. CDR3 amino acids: CAAGVNYGYTF. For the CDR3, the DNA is TGTGCCGCGGGGGTTAACTATGGCTACACCTTC.

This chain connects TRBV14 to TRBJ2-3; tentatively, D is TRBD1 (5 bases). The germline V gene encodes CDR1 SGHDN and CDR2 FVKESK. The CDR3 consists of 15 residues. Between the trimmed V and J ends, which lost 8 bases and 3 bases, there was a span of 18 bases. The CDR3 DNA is TGTGCCAGCGTAAATAGGACAACCCTAACAGATACGCAGTATTTT. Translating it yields CASVNRTTLTDTQYF.

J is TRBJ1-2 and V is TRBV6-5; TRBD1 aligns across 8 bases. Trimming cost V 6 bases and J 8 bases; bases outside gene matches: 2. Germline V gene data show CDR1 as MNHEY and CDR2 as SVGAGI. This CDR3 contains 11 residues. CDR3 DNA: TGTGCCAGCAGCAGGGGGCTCGGCTACACCTTC. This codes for CASSRGLGYTF.

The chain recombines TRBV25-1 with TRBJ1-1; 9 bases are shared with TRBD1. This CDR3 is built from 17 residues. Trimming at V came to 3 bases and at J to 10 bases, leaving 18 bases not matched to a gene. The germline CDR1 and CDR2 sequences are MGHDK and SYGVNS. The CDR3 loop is CASSDLRQGVDRRGAFF. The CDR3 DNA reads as TGTGCCAGCAGTGACCTCCGACAGGGGGTCGATCGGAGGGGAGCTTTCTTT.

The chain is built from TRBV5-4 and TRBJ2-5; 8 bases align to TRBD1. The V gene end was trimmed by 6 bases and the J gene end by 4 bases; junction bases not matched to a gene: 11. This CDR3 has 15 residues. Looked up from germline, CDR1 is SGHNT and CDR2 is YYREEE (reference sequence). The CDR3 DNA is TGTGCCAGCACTCAGGGGGCAGGGGTTGTAGAGACCCAGTACTTC. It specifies CASTQGAGVVETQYF.

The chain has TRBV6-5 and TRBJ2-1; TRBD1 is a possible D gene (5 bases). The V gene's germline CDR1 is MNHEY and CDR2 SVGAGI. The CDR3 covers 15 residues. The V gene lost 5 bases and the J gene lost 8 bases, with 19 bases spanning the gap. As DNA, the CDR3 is TGTGCCAGCAGTATTCAGGGAAGTACGGGCTATGAGCAGTTCTTC. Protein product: CASSIQGSTGYEQFF.

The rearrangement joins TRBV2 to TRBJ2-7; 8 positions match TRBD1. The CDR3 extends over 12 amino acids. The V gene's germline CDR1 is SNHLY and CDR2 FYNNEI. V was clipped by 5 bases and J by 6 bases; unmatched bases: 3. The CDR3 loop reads CASSRTGFEQYF. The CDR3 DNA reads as TGTGCCAGCAGTCGGACAGGGTTCGAGCAGTACTTC.

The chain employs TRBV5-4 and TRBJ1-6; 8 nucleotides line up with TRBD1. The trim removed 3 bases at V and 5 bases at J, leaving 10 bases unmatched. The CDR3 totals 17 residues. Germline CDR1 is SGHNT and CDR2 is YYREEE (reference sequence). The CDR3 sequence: CASSWRLTGVDNSPLHF. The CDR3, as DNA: TGTGCCAGCAGCTGGCGATTGACAGGGGTGGATAATTCACCCCTCCACTTT.

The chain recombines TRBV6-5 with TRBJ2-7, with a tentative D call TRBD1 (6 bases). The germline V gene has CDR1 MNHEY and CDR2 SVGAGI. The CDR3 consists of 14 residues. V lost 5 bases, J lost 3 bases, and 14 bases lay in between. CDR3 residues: CASSQQGNYYEQYF. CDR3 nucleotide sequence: TGTGCCAGCAGTCAACAGGGAAATTACTACGAGCAGTACTTC.

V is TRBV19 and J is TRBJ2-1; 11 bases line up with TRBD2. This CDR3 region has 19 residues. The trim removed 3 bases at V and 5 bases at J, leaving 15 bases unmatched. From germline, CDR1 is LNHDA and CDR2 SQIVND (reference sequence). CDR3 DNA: TGTGCCAGTAGTATGGACGTTTTGGCTCCGGGACTAGCGGACAATGAGCAGTTCTTC. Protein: CASSMDVLAPGLADNEQFF.

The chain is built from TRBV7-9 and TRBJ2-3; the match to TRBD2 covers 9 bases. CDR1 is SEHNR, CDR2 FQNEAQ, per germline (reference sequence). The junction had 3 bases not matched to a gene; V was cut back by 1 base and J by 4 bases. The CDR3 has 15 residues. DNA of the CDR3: TGTGCCAGCAGCTTAGGGGCGGGAGGGCCAGATACGCAGTATTTT. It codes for CASSLGAGGPDTQYF.

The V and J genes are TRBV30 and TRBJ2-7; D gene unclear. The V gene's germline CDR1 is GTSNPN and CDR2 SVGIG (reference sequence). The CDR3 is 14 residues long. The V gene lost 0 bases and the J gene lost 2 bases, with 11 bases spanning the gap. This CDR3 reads CAWSVIGSTYEQYF. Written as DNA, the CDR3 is TGTGCCTGGAGTGTAATTGGCTCAACCTACGAGCAGTACTTC.

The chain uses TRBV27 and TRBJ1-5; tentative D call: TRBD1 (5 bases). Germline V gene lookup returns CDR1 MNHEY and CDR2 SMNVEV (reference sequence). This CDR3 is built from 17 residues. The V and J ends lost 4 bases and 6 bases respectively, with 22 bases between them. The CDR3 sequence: CASSSSLGHAVGQPQHF. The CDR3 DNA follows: TGTGCCAGCAGTTCGAGTTTAGGACATGCGGTTGGTCAGCCCCAGCATTTT.

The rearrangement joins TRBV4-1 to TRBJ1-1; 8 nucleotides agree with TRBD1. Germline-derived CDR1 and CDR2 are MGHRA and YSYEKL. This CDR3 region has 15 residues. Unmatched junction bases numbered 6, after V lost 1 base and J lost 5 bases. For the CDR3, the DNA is TGCGCCAGCAGCCAAGCTTGGACAGGGATGACTGAAGCTTTCTTT. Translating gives CASSQAWTGMTEAFF.

Here the CDR3 reads CASSSRWGGTNEKLFF. The DNA for the CDR3 is TGTGCCAGCAGTTCCCGTTGGGGCGGAACTAATGAAAAACTGTTTTTT. J is TRBJ1-4 and V is TRBV28, with a weak D call TRBD1 (5 bases). CDR1 is MDHEN, CDR2 SYDVKM, per germline. The CDR3 spans 16 residues. V lost 4 bases, J lost 1 base, and 13 bases lay in between.

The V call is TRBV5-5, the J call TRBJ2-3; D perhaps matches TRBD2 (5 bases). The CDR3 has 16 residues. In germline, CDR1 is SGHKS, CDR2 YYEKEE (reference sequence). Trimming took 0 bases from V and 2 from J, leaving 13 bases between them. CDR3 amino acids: CASSLGASLNTDTQYF. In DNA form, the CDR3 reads TGTGCCAGCAGCTTGGGGGCTAGCCTAAACACAGATACGCAGTATTTT.

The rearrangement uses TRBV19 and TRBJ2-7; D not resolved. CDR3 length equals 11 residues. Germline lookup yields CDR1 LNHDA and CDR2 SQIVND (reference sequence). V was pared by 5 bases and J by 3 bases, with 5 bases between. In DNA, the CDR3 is TGTGCCAGTAGTGGCCTCTACGAGCAGTACTTC. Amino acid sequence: CASSGLYEQYF.

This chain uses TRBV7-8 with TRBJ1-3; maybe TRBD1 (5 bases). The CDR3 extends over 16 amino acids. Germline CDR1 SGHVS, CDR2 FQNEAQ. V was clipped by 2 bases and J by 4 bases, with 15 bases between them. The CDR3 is CASSLIESGLGNTIYF. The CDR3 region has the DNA TGTGCCAGCAGCTTAATCGAGTCAGGGTTGGGAAACACCATATATTTT.